The 30 T cell receptor beta chains in this list originate from one sample, sequenced in a study of T-cell reconstitution after alpha-beta-depleted transplantation in children. Researchers prepared the TCRbeta library using unique molecular identifiers, the study reports. TCRdb reprocessed the PCR reads via MiXCR and lists one record per CDR3 protein. The table has approximately 490,000 distinct CDR3 sequences, 9.5% to 15% seen once; the top ten hold around 6.1%. Material: PBMCs from the stem cell graft donor, obtained from the stem cell graft. The receptors here all came from a human donor who donated a stem cell graft to a child with combined immunodeficiency.

V and J are TRBV6-2 or TRBV6-3 and TRBJ2-7; D possibly corresponds to TRBD2 (6 bases). The CDR3 totals 17 residues. V shed 0 bases and J shed 2 bases, with 17 bases lying between them. Germline V lookup: CDR1 MNHEY, CDR2 SVGEGT. The chain's CDR3 is CASSYSIYGGTPYEQYF. The CDR3 DNA reads TGTGCCAGCAGTTACTCGATTTACGGGGGTACCCCCTACGAGCAGTACTTC.

This clonotype was found a few times. The V gene is TRBV7-3, the J gene TRBJ2-3; possible D gene TRBD1, 5 bases. The germline V gene encodes CDR1 SGHTA and CDR2 FQGTGA. Trimming pared 8 bases from V and 3 bases from J, leaving 18 bases between. The CDR3 contains 15 residues. In DNA, the CDR3 is TGTGCCAGCCAGCGCGAACTGGGGCGTACAGATACGCAGTATTTT. Translation gives CASQRELGRTDTQYF.

This clonotype was picked up a small number of times. This chain joins TRBV10-3 and TRBJ2-3, with D uncertain. The V gene's germline CDR1 is ENHRY and CDR2 SYGVKD. V lost 3 bases and J 0 bases, leaving 4 bases between the germline ends. CDR3 length equals 13 residues. Here the CDR3 DNA reads TGTGCCATCAGTGACGACAGCACAGATACGCAGTATTTT. Translation: CAISDDSTDTQYF.

This clonotype was recorded a few times. The chain is built from TRBV27 and TRBJ2-7; 12 bases are a match to TRBD2. CDR1 and CDR2 (germline): MNHEY, SMNVEV (reference sequence). The CDR3 extends over 15 amino acids. V gave up 4 bases and J gave up 2 bases; unmatched junction bases: 3. In DNA, the CDR3 is TGTGCCAGCAGTTCGACTAGCGGGGGTACCTACGAGCAGTACTTC. This encodes CASSSTSGGTYEQYF.

The chain has TRBV28 and TRBJ2-7; 9 bases match TRBD1. The CDR3 spans 16 residues. CDR1 is MDHEN and CDR2 is SYDVKM in the germline V gene. V trimming: 6 bases; J trimming: 3 bases; junction bases outside the gene matches: 12. The CDR3 nucleotides are TGTGCCAGCAGAGTTCTCCCTCGGGACAGGGACTACGAGCAGTACTTC. It is translated as CASRVLPRDRDYEQYF.

This clonotype was recorded many times. The chain joins TRBV9 to TRBJ2-7, with D possibly matching TRBD1 (6 bases). The CDR3 consists of 16 residues. Germline V gene sequence: CDR1 SGDLS, CDR2 YYNGEE. V was shortened by 0 bases and J by 4 bases, with 17 bases between the two germline ends. The CDR3 sequence: CASSVAGQGTVYEQYF. The CDR3 bases are TGTGCCAGCAGCGTAGCGGGGCAGGGGACGGTGTACGAGCAGTACTTC.

This clonotype has a handful of counts. The chain joins TRBV4-3 to TRBJ1-1, with a possible D match to TRBD1 (5 bases). Germline V gives CDR1 LGHNA, CDR2 YSLEER. V was cut by 1 base and J by 1 base, with 10 bases left in between. The CDR3 covers 15 residues. The CDR3 bases are TGCGCCAGCAGCCAAGTTAAGGGGAGGAACACTGAAGCTTTCTTT. Translating gives CASSQVKGRNTEAFF.

The chain employs TRBV12-3 or TRBV12-4 and TRBJ2-7; D might be TRBD1 (6 bases). V was pared by 5 bases and J by 2 bases, with 16 bases between. The CDR3 is made up of 15 amino acids. CDR3 in amino acids: CASSPGHRIPYEQYF. The CDR3 DNA is TGTGCCAGCAGTCCGGGACACCGAATACCCTACGAGCAGTACTTC.

As to this clonotype: The junction shows a germline mismatch at one end, possibly a read error. CDR3: CSGRSASIGGAGPYNEQFF. In DNA form, the CDR3 reads TGCAGTGGTAGAAGTGCCTCTATCGGGGGGGCCGGCCCCTACAATGAGCAGTTCTTC. The chain has TRBV20-1 and TRBJ2-1; 8 nucleotides match TRBD2. The CDR3 is made up of 19 amino acids. Germline V CDR1 and CDR2: DFQATT, SNEGSKA (reference sequence).

The J gene is TRBJ2-3, the V gene TRBV4-2; the D gene is possibly TRBD2 (6 bases). V shed 4 bases and J shed 5 bases, with 13 bases lying between them. This CDR3 has 14 amino acids. CDR1 LGHNA and CDR2 YNFKEQ come from the germline V gene. This CDR3 is CASSPGVAGDTQYF. The CDR3, as DNA: TGTGCCAGCAGCCCGGGAGTCGCGGGAGATACGCAGTATTTT.

This chain joins TRBV7-2 and TRBJ2-5; D not resolved. Deletions cut 4 bases from V and 3 bases from J, with 6 bases between. Germline V gene data show CDR1 as SGHTA and CDR2 as FQGNSA. This CDR3 spans 12 amino acids. CDR3 bases: TGTGCCAGCAGCTCCCGAAAAGAGACCCAGTACTTC. Amino acids: CASSSRKETQYF.

This clonotype showed up just a few times. This chain uses TRBV12-3 or TRBV12-4 with TRBJ2-3; no clear D. This CDR3 has 13 residues. The V end lost 3 bases, the J end lost 4 bases, and 8 bases lay between the germline ends. The CDR3: CASSFYRADTQYF. CDR3 bases: TGTGCCAGCAGTTTTTATAGGGCAGATACGCAGTATTTT.

This clonotype has just a few counts. CDR3 sequence: CSARALAGGRIPGELFF. CDR3 in DNA: TGCAGTGCTAGGGCACTAGCGGGGGGGCGAATCCCCGGGGAGCTGTTTTTT. This chain joins TRBV20-1 and TRBJ2-2; 13 positions match TRBD2. After removal of 3 bases from V and 6 bases from J, the junction contained 10 bases not matched to a gene. This CDR3 comprises 17 residues. In germline, CDR1 is DFQATT, CDR2 SNEGSKA (reference sequence).

This clonotype showed up many times. CDR3 DNA: TGTGCCAGCAGTTTTAGGGCTCTGGGGGTCACCGGGGAGCTGTTTTTT. This translates into CASSFRALGVTGELFF. The chain links TRBV12-3 or TRBV12-4 to TRBJ2-2, with D perhaps matching TRBD1 or TRBD2 (5 bases each). CDR3 length: 16 amino acids. V was clipped by 3 bases and J by 4 bases, with 15 bases between them.

This clonotype was counted ten times or more. The V call is TRBV28, the J call TRBJ2-3; a possible D gene is TRBD2 (5 bases). CDR1 MDHEN and CDR2 SYDVKM come from the germline V gene. The CDR3 consists of 13 residues. V was pared by 11 bases and J by 0 bases, with 12 bases between. The CDR3 bases are TGTGCCGTTGCCGGGGTCAGCACAGATACGCAGTATTTT. Protein sequence: CAVAGVSTDTQYF.

The chain has TRBV12-3 or TRBV12-4 and TRBJ2-7, with TRBD2 matching 8 bases. CDR3 length: 14 residues. The trim removed 3 bases at V and 2 bases at J, leaving 3 bases unmatched. CDR3 coding DNA: TGTGCCAGCAGTTTCGGGGGGGCGCCCTACGAGCAGTACTTC. Protein: CASSFGGAPYEQYF.

In its sample, this clonotype was seen a few times. The gene calls are TRBV7-9 and TRBJ2-5; 7 bases line up with TRBD2. Germline values: CDR1 SEHNR, CDR2 FQNEAQ (reference sequence). J gave up 1 base and V 5 bases, and 13 bases lay outside the gene matches. The CDR3 is 17 residues long. In DNA, the CDR3 is TGTGCCAGCAGCGAAGGGGTTTATGCGGGAGCCCAAGAGACCCAGTACTTC. Amino acids: CASSEGVYAGAQETQYF.

This clonotype was detected a few times. The gene calls are TRBV9 and TRBJ2-7; TRBD2 aligns across 10 bases. Trimming removed 7 bases from V and 6 bases from J; junction bases left unmatched: 7. Germline V CDR1 and CDR2: SGDLS, YYNGEE. The CDR3 is 13 residues long. CDR3 nucleotides: TGTGCCAGCTCGCCGGGACTAGCGTTCGAGCAGTACTTC. Translation gives CASSPGLAFEQYF.

This clonotype has ten or more counts. The chain carries TRBV6-1 and TRBJ1-6; D gene ambiguous. Trimming removed 2 bases at V and 9 bases at J, with 8 bases between. Germline V lookup: CDR1 MNHNS, CDR2 SASEGT. The CDR3 has 13 residues. CDR3 in DNA: TGTGCCAGCAGTGAACGGAGCATTTCACCCCTCCACTTT. Translating it yields CASSERSISPLHF.

This clonotype turned up a few times. V is TRBV20-1 and J is TRBJ2-1; D is unresolved. Trimming stripped 5 bases from V and 3 bases from J, with 11 bases between. The germline gives CDR1 DFQATT, CDR2 SNEGSKA (reference sequence). The CDR3 has 13 amino acids. In nucleotides, the CDR3 is TGCAGTGCTGAACGAAGGCTCTACAATGAGCAGTTCTTC. It yields the protein CSAERRLYNEQFF.

This clonotype was counted only a few times. This chain uses TRBV7-2 with TRBJ2-4; 10 nucleotides match TRBD2. The CDR3 extends over 17 amino acids. CDR1 and CDR2 from the germline V gene are SGHTA and FQGNSA. After removal of 4 bases from V and 0 bases from J, the junction contained 6 bases not matched to a gene. As DNA, the CDR3 is TGTGCCAGCAGCTCGATACTAGCGGGATTAGCCAAAAACATTCAGTACTTC. This codes for CASSSILAGLAKNIQYF.

This clonotype showed up just a few times. The V and J genes are TRBV12-3 or TRBV12-4 and TRBJ2-4, with 7 bases that match TRBD2. The V segment lost 5 bases and the J segment 7 bases; nucleotides outside the gene matches: 5. The CDR3 has 13 amino acids. DNA for the CDR3: TGTGCCAGCAGTCCTGGGGGAGGGAACATTCAGTACTTC. Amino acid sequence: CASSPGGGNIQYF.

This clonotype was counted only a few times. The chain recombines TRBV18 with TRBJ1-1; no reliable D call. CDR3 size: 14 residues. The germline V and J ends were trimmed by 3 bases and 4 bases, with 12 bases remaining between them. Germline V CDR1 and CDR2: KGHSH, LQKENI. The DNA for the CDR3 is TGTGCCAGCTCACCCACGGCTGGATCCACTGAAGCTTTCTTT. Its translation is CASSPTAGSTEAFF.

In this sample, this clonotype turned up many times. V gene TRBV6-5 combines with J gene TRBJ2-7; D remains ambiguous. CDR1 is MNHEY, CDR2 SVGAGI, per germline. The CDR3 covers 14 residues. V dropped 4 bases and J dropped 2 bases, with 12 bases sitting between them. The CDR3 sequence: CASSSTGPPYEQYF. As DNA, the CDR3 is TGTGCCAGCAGTTCCACGGGCCCACCCTACGAGCAGTACTTC.

In regard to this clonotype: Just one base apart from a much larger clone, this may be a read error. The chain couples TRBV4-3 to TRBJ2-1, with a tentative D call TRBD2 (5 bases). V lost 4 bases to trimming and J lost 5 bases, with 27 bases between them. Germline V gives CDR1 LGHNA, CDR2 YSLEER. The CDR3 is 19 residues long. The chain's CDR3 is CASSRWRISGTLLDNEQFF. DNA for the CDR3: TGCGCCAGCAGCCGTTGGAGGATATCGGGTACTCTCCTGGACAATGAGCAGTTCTTC.

This clonotype was seen at least ten times. CDR3 sequence reads: CATSEKGLAGETQYF. As DNA, the CDR3 is TGTGCCACCAGTGAAAAGGGACTAGCCGGAGAGACCCAGTACTTC. The gene calls are TRBV24-1 and TRBJ2-5; 9 bases agree with TRBD2. Germline CDR1 is KGHDR and CDR2 is SFDVKD. CDR3 length: 15 residues. Germline trimming cut 4 bases from V and 4 bases from J; bases unmatched to any gene: 6.

This chain connects TRBV12-3 or TRBV12-4 to TRBJ2-1; the D is unclear. The ends were cut back, 5 bases at V and 10 bases at J, with 15 bases in the middle. The CDR3 runs 13 residues. This CDR3 is CASSRLYVGEQFF. The CDR3 DNA is TGTGCCAGCAGTCGGTTGTACGTGGGGGAGCAGTTCTTC.

This clonotype was found a few times. The chain uses TRBV6-2 or TRBV6-3 and TRBJ2-1; the D gene could be TRBD1 or TRBD2 (6 bases each). This CDR3 has 17 amino acids. The ends were cut back, 0 bases at V and 4 bases at J, with 16 bases in the middle. From germline, CDR1 is MNHEY and CDR2 SVGEGT. The CDR3 spells CASSYSRPRGVYNEQFF. The CDR3 DNA sequence: TGTGCCAGCAGTTACTCAAGACCGAGGGGGGTTTACAATGAGCAGTTCTTC.

The chain couples TRBV28 to TRBJ2-3, with a tentative D call TRBD2 (7 bases). This CDR3 comprises 15 residues. Deletions cut 3 bases from V and 3 bases from J, with 13 bases between. CDR1 is MDHEN and CDR2 is SYDVKM in the germline V gene. The CDR3 DNA reads as TGTGCCAGCAGTTTCTGGGGGAGGGGGACAGATACGCAGTATTTT. This sequence encodes CASSFWGRGTDTQYF. Complete variable domain (other parts from reference TRBV28 and TRBJ2-3): DVKVTQSSRYLVKRTGEKVFLECVQDMDHENMFWYRQDPGLGLRLIYFSYDVKMKEKGDIPEGYSVSREKKERFSLILESASTNQTSMYLCASSFWGRGTDTQYFGPGTRLTVL.

The table lists this clonotype with a few counts. Here the CDR3 reads CSATRLAGNTGELFF. The DNA of the CDR3 is TGCAGTGCTACAAGACTAGCGGGGAACACCGGGGAGCTGTTTTTT. This chain joins TRBV20-1 and TRBJ2-2, with TRBD2 identical over 10 bases. The CDR3 is made up of 15 amino acids. Germline values: CDR1 DFQATT, CDR2 SNEGSKA (reference sequence). After removal of 4 bases from V and 1 base from J, the junction contained 3 bases not matched to a gene.